The sequence of this T cell receptor beta chain was determined in a study of T-cell reconstitution after alpha-beta-depleted transplantation in children. TCRbeta library construction was performed incorporating unique molecular identifiers. TCRdb independently ran MiXCR on the PCR reads; one entry per CDR3 protein. Among 450,000 to 600,000 distinct CDR3 sequences listed, more than 9% were seen once. Germline loops: CDR1 DFQATT, CDR2 SNEGSKA (reference sequence). The CDR3 is made up of 14 amino acids. Trimming pared 4 bases from V and 1 base from J, leaving 14 bases between. In its sample, this clonotype was seen many times.

The sequence derives from a child aged 2 to 15 with inherited bone marrow failure, due to receive a stem cell transplant. This sample comprised PBMCs, obtained before TCRalphabeta/CD19-depleted stem cell transplant. The chain has TRBV20-1 and TRBJ2-7; D might be TRBD2 (5 bases). CDR3 coding DNA: TGCAGTGCTATAGACCTAAGCGGTTCCTACGAGCAGTACTTC. Its protein product is CSAIDLSGSYEQYF.